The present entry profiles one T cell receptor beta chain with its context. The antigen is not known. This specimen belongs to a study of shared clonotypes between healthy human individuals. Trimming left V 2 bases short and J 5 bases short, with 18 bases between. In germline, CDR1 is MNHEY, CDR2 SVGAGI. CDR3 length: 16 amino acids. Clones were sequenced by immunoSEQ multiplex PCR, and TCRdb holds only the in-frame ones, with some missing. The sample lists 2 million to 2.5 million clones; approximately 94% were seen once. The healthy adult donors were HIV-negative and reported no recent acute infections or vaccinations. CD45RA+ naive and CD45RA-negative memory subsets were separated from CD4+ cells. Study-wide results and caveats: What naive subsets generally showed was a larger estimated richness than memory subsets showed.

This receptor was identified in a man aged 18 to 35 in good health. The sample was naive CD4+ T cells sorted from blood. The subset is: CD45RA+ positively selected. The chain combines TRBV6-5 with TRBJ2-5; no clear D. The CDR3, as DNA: TGTGCCAGCAGTTACGGTCCTGGGCTAGTGGCGGAGACCCAGTACTTC. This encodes CASSYGPGLVAETQYF.